The entry that follows covers one T cell receptor (beta chain) sequence. The antigen it binds to is not known. Base-call qualities are not available, and no considerably larger clone is one nucleotide away. The library relied on 5' RACE. TCRdb names Illumina HiSeq 2500 as the instrument used. The second PCR ran for roughly 6 to 11 cycles and used a J-beta primer mix along with a sample-barcoded 5' primer. Each TCR beta cDNA molecule received a unique molecular identifier from a template-switch 5' adaptor carrying 12 random nucleotides. Each sample yielded at least 3 million CDR3-containing paired-end reads. The Mint cDNA synthesis kit, primed by a TRBC-specific oligonucleotide, was used to synthesize first-strand cDNA from all RNA. All cDNA was treated with uracil-DNA glycosylase and then went through a first 18-cycle PCR with the universal primers M1SS and BC2_uni_R. The original methods were these. Each sample was normalized by randomly selecting 1 million high-quality reads, each carrying a distinct molecular identifier. Instead of being binned into consensus sequences, reads with shared molecular identifiers were discarded. CDR3 identification, clonotype clustering and error correction used MiTCR with a Q25 quality threshold and the strictest error-elimination algorithm. Lower-bound total TCR beta diversity was estimated with a nonparametric unseen species model using Euler transformation. Using fastp at Q25 and MiXCR, TCRdb reprocessed the public reads and kept productive beta chains. Merged by CDR3 protein, the rows form single entries marked with the most common genes and DNA. The V and J calls shown here were made by TCRdb, not taken from the authors' results. This sample gives about 1.4 million distinct CDR3 sequences in total; approximately 63% of them show up just once. The ten biggest clones cover over 6.5% of the sample.

The donors were under 40 Caucasian individuals from Russia, aged roughly 6 to 90 years, who were systemically healthy. Around 9.8 milliliters of peripheral blood were collected from each donor into EDTA-treated Vacutainer tubes. Ficoll-Paque density-gradient centrifugation was used to isolate PBMCs, with at least 7 million obtained per sample. Trizol reagent was used to extract total RNA from the PBMCs, yielding at least 5.5 micrograms per sample. For every donor, flow cytometry on a PBMC aliquot measured the percentage of naive CD45RAhigh/CD27high T cells. Compared with germline, V lacks 5 bases and J lacks 6 bases; bases without a gene match: 12. The CDR3 runs 15 residues from the cysteine to the phenylalanine. The entry retains the CDR3 DNA only, 45 bases that are in frame from base 1. For CDR1 and CDR2, the germline V gene (reference sequence) lists MNHEY and SMNVEV. The source of the sample is a study of blood T cells in healthy people across ages (dated by TCRdb to about 2015). Notes on the research overall: In model experiments, template switching captured roughly one uniquely barcoded TCR beta cDNA molecule for every two T cells. The donors were split into four age groups: young (average 16 years), middle-aged (about 40), aged (approximately 60) and long-lived (approximately 89). Donors of different ages were randomly distributed across sequencing lanes to avoid experimental bias. Two additional independent replicas of 1 million unique cDNA reads from the same blood draw were analyzed for two donors (one aged 18 to 30 and one aged 80 or older). To track age-related changes in TCR beta repertoire diversity, the study relied on deep sequencing normalized with unique cDNA molecular identifiers. General study outcomes and caveats: Since profiling was done on bulk unsorted PBMCs, naive and antigen-experienced compartments could not be conclusively compared. Because the CMV infection status of the donors was unknown, age-related changes in expanded clonotypes may potentially have been confounded. Observed TCR beta diversity per million T cells fell roughly linearly with age, and a significant reduction was already apparent by age around 44. The percentage of naive T cells measured by flow cytometry correlated strongly with observed TCR beta diversity. Estimates of total diversity based on one million sequenced T cells were regarded as lower bounds and as underestimates. The long-lived group showed more naive CD4+ T cells, fewer expanded clones and increased TCR diversity than the aged group, suggesting age selection.

The chain links TRBV27 with TRBJ2-7, and 8 bases in between align with TRBD1. The receptor comes from a man aged 18 to 35 in good health. The sample consisted of blood. The CDR3 is CASSPHGQGLVEQYF. The DNA sequence is as follows: TGTGCCAGCAGTCCCCACGGACAGGGACTTGTCGAGCAGTACTTC.